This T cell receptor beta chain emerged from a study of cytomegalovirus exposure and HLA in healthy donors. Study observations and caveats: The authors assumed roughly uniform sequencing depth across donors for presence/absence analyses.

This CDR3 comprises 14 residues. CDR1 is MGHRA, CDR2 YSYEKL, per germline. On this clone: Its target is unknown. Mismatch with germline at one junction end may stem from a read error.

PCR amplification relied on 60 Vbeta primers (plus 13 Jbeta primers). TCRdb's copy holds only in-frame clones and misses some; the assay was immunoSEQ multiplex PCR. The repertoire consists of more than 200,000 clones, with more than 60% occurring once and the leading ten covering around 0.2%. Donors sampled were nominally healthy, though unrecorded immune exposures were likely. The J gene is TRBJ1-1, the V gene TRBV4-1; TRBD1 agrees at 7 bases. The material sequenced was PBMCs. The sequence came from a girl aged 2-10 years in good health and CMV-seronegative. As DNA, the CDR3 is TGCGCCAGCAGCCTACAGGGGACAAACACTGAAGTTTTCTTT. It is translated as CASSLQGTNTEVFF.